This is a list of T cell receptor beta chains from one sample in a study of T-cell memory formation after mild COVID-19. Via MiXCR, TCRdb re-called the 5' RACE reads, giving one row per CDR3 protein. The repertoire holds more than 400,000 distinct CDR3 sequences, with 15% to 20% as singletons. Sequenced input: PBMCs or a T cell subset sorted from them (not recorded which). The receptors come from an adult woman who had mild COVID-19 (a few samples of this study predate the infection). Cell type and time point are not known. Both conserved end residues are part of each CDR3. The D gene is left open where the match is weak. Clone sizes are given selectively: once, few, many, or a class where the clone is expanded.

clone_size: NA; v_call: TRBV7-2; j_call: TRBJ2-3; d_call: TRBD2; cdr3_aa: CASSLGSGGVTDTQYF; cdr3_nt: TGTGCCAGCAGCTTAGGAAGCGGGGGGGTCACAGATACGCAGTATTTT
clone_size: NA; v_call: TRBV6-6; j_call: TRBJ1-4; d_call: TRBD1; cdr3_aa: CASSYDDRVATNEKLFF; cdr3_nt: TGTGCCAGCAGTTACGACGACAGGGTTGCAACTAATGAAAAACTGTTTTTT
clone_size: NA; v_call: TRBV7-2; j_call: TRBJ2-3; d_call: TRBD2; cdr3_aa: CASSLISLAGGTDTQYF; cdr3_nt: TGTGCCAGCAGCCTCATTAGCCTAGCGGGGGGCACAGATACGCAGTATTTT
clone_size: NA; v_call: TRBV5-1; j_call: TRBJ1-6; d_call: NA; cdr3_aa: CASSLAGEGNSPLHF; cdr3_nt: TGCGCCAGCAGCTTGGCCGGGGAAGGTAATTCACCCCTCCACTTT
clone_size: NA; v_call: TRBV6-1; j_call: TRBJ1-5; d_call: NA; cdr3_aa: CASSEASRVSSQPQHF; cdr3_nt: TGTGCCAGCAGTGAAGCCTCCCGGGTCTCGAGTCAGCCCCAGCATTTT
clone_size: NA; v_call: TRBV9; j_call: TRBJ2-1; d_call: NA; cdr3_aa: CASSVAWGRGPYNEQFF; cdr3_nt: TGTGCCAGCAGCGTAGCTTGGGGCAGGGGCCCATACAATGAGCAGTTCTTC
clone_size: NA; v_call: TRBV7-2; j_call: TRBJ1-1; d_call: NA; cdr3_aa: CASSPGHANTEAFF; cdr3_nt: TGTGCCAGCAGCCCAGGACACGCGAACACTGAAGCTTTCTTT
clone_size: few; v_call: TRBV20-1; j_call: TRBJ2-5; d_call: TRBD2; cdr3_aa: CSARTRGYQETQYF; cdr3_nt: TGCAGTGCTAGAACGCGGGGGTACCAAGAGACCCAGTACTTC
clone_size: NA; v_call: TRBV12-3/TRBV12-4; j_call: TRBJ2-5; d_call: NA; cdr3_aa: CATSYGGAPETQYF; cdr3_nt: TGTGCCACCTCGTATGGGGGTGCCCCAGAGACCCAGTACTTC
clone_size: many; v_call: TRBV29-1; j_call: TRBJ2-6; d_call: NA; cdr3_aa: CSVLLSGANVLTF; cdr3_nt: TGCAGCGTTCTCCTCTCTGGGGCCAACGTCCTGACTTTC
clone_size: NA; v_call: TRBV7-9; j_call: TRBJ2-3; d_call: TRBD2; cdr3_aa: CASRLLAAHTQYF; cdr3_nt: TGTGCCAGCAGACTCCTAGCGGCCCATACGCAGTATTTT
clone_size: NA; v_call: TRBV7-9; j_call: TRBJ2-7; d_call: TRBD1; cdr3_aa: CASTTITGGSYEQYF; cdr3_nt: TGTGCCAGCACCACAATCACAGGGGGGTCCTACGAGCAGTACTTC
clone_size: few; v_call: TRBV7-2; j_call: TRBJ2-3; d_call: NA; cdr3_aa: CASSRRVDTQYF; cdr3_nt: TGTGCCAGCAGCCGGAGGGTGGATACGCAGTATTTT
clone_size: NA; v_call: TRBV2; j_call: TRBJ2-1; d_call: NA; cdr3_aa: CASTPGHLYNEQFF; cdr3_nt: TGTGCCAGTACCCCGGGACACCTTTACAATGAGCAGTTCTTC
clone_size: few; v_call: TRBV5-6; j_call: TRBJ1-5; d_call: NA; cdr3_aa: CASSLFLNSNQPQHF; cdr3_nt: TGTGCCAGCAGCTTGTTTCTGAATAGCAATCAGCCCCAGCATTTT
clone_size: few; v_call: TRBV7-3; j_call: TRBJ2-2; d_call: TRBD2; cdr3_aa: CASSATSGIYTGELFF; cdr3_nt: TGTGCCAGCAGCGCGACTAGCGGGATTTACACCGGGGAGCTGTTTTTT
clone_size: NA; v_call: TRBV9; j_call: TRBJ1-1; d_call: NA; cdr3_aa: CASSVEVSMNTEAFF; cdr3_nt: TGTGCCAGCAGCGTAGAGGTATCCATGAACACTGAAGCTTTCTTT
clone_size: NA; v_call: TRBV5-1; j_call: TRBJ1-1; d_call: NA; cdr3_aa: CASSFDSSEAFF; cdr3_nt: TGCGCCAGCAGCTTTGACTCATCCGAAGCTTTCTTT
clone_size: NA; v_call: TRBV7-9; j_call: TRBJ1-1; d_call: TRBD1; cdr3_aa: CASSSRGGGLNTEAFF; cdr3_nt: TGTGCCAGCAGCTCCCGGGGAGGGGGCTTGAACACTGAAGCTTTCTTT
clone_size: NA; v_call: TRBV11-3; j_call: TRBJ2-2; d_call: NA; cdr3_aa: CASSLGQVNTGELFF; cdr3_nt: TGTGCCAGCAGCTTAGGCCAGGTCAACACCGGGGAGCTGTTTTTT
clone_size: many; v_call: TRBV5-1; j_call: TRBJ1-1; d_call: TRBD1; cdr3_aa: CASSSRQGDEAFF; cdr3_nt: TGCGCCAGCAGCTCTCGACAGGGGGACGAAGCTTTCTTT
clone_size: NA; v_call: TRBV5-1; j_call: TRBJ2-1; d_call: NA; cdr3_aa: CASSLEGLNNNEQFF; cdr3_nt: TGCGCCAGCAGCTTGGAGGGACTCAATAACAATGAGCAGTTCTTC
clone_size: NA; v_call: TRBV15; j_call: TRBJ1-6; d_call: TRBD1; cdr3_aa: CATSPEGQGWSPLHF; cdr3_nt: TGTGCCACCAGCCCGGAGGGACAGGGATGGTCACCCCTCCACTTT
clone_size: NA; v_call: TRBV6-6; j_call: TRBJ2-6; d_call: TRBD1; cdr3_aa: CASIRDRNSGANVLTF; cdr3_nt: TGTGCCAGCATAAGGGACAGAAACTCTGGGGCCAACGTCCTGACTTTC
clone_size: NA; v_call: TRBV7-9; j_call: TRBJ1-2; d_call: NA; cdr3_aa: CASRSTGVYGYTF; cdr3_nt: TGTGCCAGCAGGTCTACCGGGGTCTATGGCTACACCTTC
clone_size: NA; v_call: TRBV19; j_call: TRBJ1-5; d_call: NA; cdr3_aa: CASSIGVEQPQHF; cdr3_nt: TGTGCCAGTAGTATCGGGGTGGAGCAGCCCCAGCATTTT
clone_size: few; v_call: TRBV7-2; j_call: TRBJ2-3; d_call: NA; cdr3_aa: CASSLVGFTDTQYF; cdr3_nt: TGTGCCAGCAGCTTAGTTGGGTTTACAGATACGCAGTATTTT
clone_size: few; v_call: TRBV5-1; j_call: TRBJ2-5; d_call: NA; cdr3_aa: CASSLTSERETQYF; cdr3_nt: TGCGCCAGCAGCTTGACAAGTGAGAGAGAGACCCAGTACTTC
clone_size: NA; v_call: TRBV5-1; j_call: TRBJ2-1; d_call: TRBD2; cdr3_aa: CASSLVLAGGYNEQFF; cdr3_nt: TGCGCCAGCAGCTTGGTGTTAGCGGGGGGATACAATGAGCAGTTCTTC
clone_size: NA; v_call: TRBV27; j_call: TRBJ1-6; d_call: NA; cdr3_aa: CASSPSVGQANSPLHF; cdr3_nt: TGTGCCAGCAGTCCTTCGGTGGGGCAGGCAAATTCACCCCTCCACTTT
clone_size: few; v_call: TRBV9; j_call: TRBJ2-3; d_call: TRBD2; cdr3_aa: CASSVGPAGAVPVTQYF; cdr3_nt: TGTGCCAGCAGCGTAGGGCCAGCGGGAGCCGTCCCCGTTACGCAGTATTTT
clone_size: NA; v_call: TRBV7-2; j_call: TRBJ2-7; d_call: NA; cdr3_aa: CASSLGKYYEQYF; cdr3_nt: TGTGCCAGCAGCTTAGGGAAATACTACGAGCAGTACTTC
clone_size: few; v_call: TRBV4-3; j_call: TRBJ2-7; d_call: TRBD2; cdr3_aa: CASSQDRLAGYYEQYF; cdr3_nt: TGCGCCAGCAGCCAAGATCGCCTAGCGGGATATTACGAGCAGTACTTC
clone_size: few; v_call: TRBV12-3/TRBV12-4; j_call: TRBJ1-1; d_call: NA; cdr3_aa: CASSSGGFAMNTEAFF; cdr3_nt: TGTGCCAGCAGTTCGGGGGGATTCGCCATGAACACTGAAGCTTTCTTT
clone_size: NA; v_call: TRBV5-1; j_call: TRBJ2-1; d_call: TRBD1; cdr3_aa: CASSSLSGTGANEQFF; cdr3_nt: TGCGCCAGCAGTTCCCTTTCAGGGACAGGGGCAAATGAGCAGTTCTTC
clone_size: NA; v_call: TRBV11-2; j_call: TRBJ2-7; d_call: NA; cdr3_aa: CASSLPAGGYEQYF; cdr3_nt: TGTGCCAGCAGCTTGCCCGCTGGGGGATACGAGCAGTACTTC
clone_size: few; v_call: TRBV9; j_call: TRBJ2-5; d_call: NA; cdr3_aa: CASSVDSAATRTQYF; cdr3_nt: TGTGCCAGCAGCGTGGACTCAGCGGCGACACGAACCCAGTACTTC
clone_size: many; v_call: TRBV6-1; j_call: TRBJ2-7; d_call: TRBD2; cdr3_aa: CASSEETSGSYEQYF; cdr3_nt: TGTGCCAGCAGTGAAGAAACTAGCGGTTCCTACGAGCAGTACTTC
clone_size: many; v_call: TRBV7-2; j_call: TRBJ2-7; d_call: TRBD1; cdr3_aa: CASSPRAGGPYEQYF; cdr3_nt: TGTGCCAGCAGCCCACGGGCAGGGGGCCCCTACGAGCAGTACTTC
clone_size: many; v_call: TRBV24-1; j_call: TRBJ2-6; d_call: TRBD1; cdr3_aa: CATSPTSGQSNVLTF; cdr3_nt: TGTGCCACCAGTCCTACTTCGGGACAGAGCAACGTCCTGACTTTC
clone_size: few; v_call: TRBV30; j_call: TRBJ2-5; d_call: TRBD2; cdr3_aa: CAWSVGLAGGPLETQYF; cdr3_nt: TGTGCCTGGAGCGTAGGACTAGCGGGAGGGCCATTGGAGACCCAGTACTTC
clone_size: NA; v_call: TRBV19; j_call: TRBJ1-1; d_call: NA; cdr3_aa: CASSMQATGNTEAFF; cdr3_nt: TGTGCCAGTAGTATGCAGGCCACAGGGAACACTGAAGCTTTCTTT
clone_size: NA; v_call: TRBV5-1; j_call: TRBJ1-1; d_call: NA; cdr3_aa: CASSISGANTEAFF; cdr3_nt: TGCGCCAGCAGCATTTCGGGGGCGAACACTGAAGCTTTCTTT
clone_size: NA; v_call: TRBV12-3/TRBV12-4; j_call: TRBJ2-2; d_call: NA; cdr3_aa: CASSFSRAAGELFF; cdr3_nt: TGTGCCAGCAGTTTCAGCAGAGCAGCCGGGGAGCTGTTTTTT
clone_size: once; v_call: TRBV7-7; j_call: TRBJ2-2; d_call: TRBD1; cdr3_aa: CASSPDRGAGELFF; cdr3_nt: TGTGCTAGCAGCCCCGACAGGGGGGCCGGGGAGCTGTTTTTT
clone_size: NA; v_call: TRBV6-5; j_call: TRBJ2-1; d_call: TRBD2; cdr3_aa: CASSYSGRPTPNEQFF; cdr3_nt: TGTGCCAGCAGTTACAGCGGGAGGCCTACCCCCAATGAGCAGTTCTTC
clone_size: many; v_call: TRBV10-3; j_call: TRBJ2-3; d_call: NA; cdr3_aa: CAISESAGALRTDTQYF; cdr3_nt: TGTGCCATCAGTGAGTCGGCAGGGGCCCTGAGAACAGATACGCAGTATTTT
clone_size: NA; v_call: TRBV30; j_call: TRBJ1-4; d_call: NA; cdr3_aa: CAGNREKLFF; cdr3_nt: TGTGCCGGCAACAGGGAAAAACTGTTTTTT
clone_size: NA; v_call: TRBV11-3; j_call: TRBJ1-6; d_call: NA; cdr3_aa: CASSFDGTNSPLHF; cdr3_nt: TGTGCCAGCAGCTTCGACGGAACCAATTCACCCCTCCACTTT
clone_size: few; v_call: TRBV7-2; j_call: TRBJ2-2; d_call: TRBD1; cdr3_aa: CASSLATGATGELFF; cdr3_nt: TGTGCCAGCAGCTTAGCGACAGGGGCCACCGGGGAGCTGTTTTTT
clone_size: many; v_call: TRBV5-1; j_call: TRBJ2-3; d_call: TRBD2; cdr3_aa: CATSGMSTDTQYF; cdr3_nt: TGCGCCACTAGCGGAATGAGCACAGATACGCAGTATTTT
clone_size: NA; v_call: TRBV4-1; j_call: TRBJ2-1; d_call: NA; cdr3_aa: CASSQGVYGGLSYNEQFF; cdr3_nt: TGCGCCAGCAGCCAAGGGGTTTACGGGGGTCTATCCTACAATGAGCAGTTCTTC
clone_size: NA; v_call: TRBV5-1; j_call: TRBJ2-1; d_call: TRBD1; cdr3_aa: CASSLEGAYSYNEQFF; cdr3_nt: TGCGCCAGCAGCTTGGAGGGGGCTTACTCCTACAATGAGCAGTTCTTC
clone_size: few; v_call: TRBV12-3/TRBV12-4; j_call: TRBJ1-2; d_call: NA; cdr3_aa: CASSLPRYGGGSGGYTF; cdr3_nt: TGTGCCAGCAGTTTACCCCGGTACGGGGGCGGTTCGGGTGGCTACACCTTC
clone_size: NA; v_call: TRBV12-3/TRBV12-4; j_call: TRBJ2-5; d_call: NA; cdr3_aa: CASSRLGLAQYF; cdr3_nt: TGTGCCAGCAGCCGACTGGGGTTGGCCCAGTACTTC
clone_size: few; v_call: TRBV19; j_call: TRBJ2-3; d_call: NA; cdr3_aa: CASNYAFTDTQYF; cdr3_nt: TGTGCCAGTAATTATGCCTTCACAGATACGCAGTATTTT
clone_size: few; v_call: TRBV29-1; j_call: TRBJ1-3; d_call: TRBD1; cdr3_aa: CSVGGQGSSGNTIYF; cdr3_nt: TGCAGCGTTGGTGGACAGGGAAGCTCTGGAAACACCATATATTTT
clone_size: NA; v_call: TRBV2; j_call: TRBJ2-1; d_call: TRBD2; cdr3_aa: CAIRVERGVNYNEQFF; cdr3_nt: TGTGCCATCCGTGTAGAGCGGGGGGTGAACTACAATGAGCAGTTCTTC